These 20 T cell receptor beta chains share one sample of origin, sequenced in a study of T cells after yellow fever vaccination. TCRdb called the 5' RACE reads again in MiXCR, with one record for every CDR3 protein. The sample shows 250,000 or so distinct CDR3 sequences, roughly 6.2% of them seen only once. The sample was CD4+ T cells sorted from PBMCs, taken on the day of the yellow fever booster vaccination. Receptors were obtained from a man under 40 who received the YFV17D yellow fever vaccine.

V usage is TRBV5-1 and J usage is TRBJ2-5; possible D gene TRBD1, 5 bases. The germline CDR1 and CDR2 sequences are SGHRS and YFSETQ. With 0 bases removed from V and 1 base from J, the gap between germline ends came to 13 bases. The CDR3 is made up of 16 amino acids. The CDR3 DNA is TGCGCCAGCAGCTTGGCCTCAGACAGACTCCAAGAGACCCAGTACTTC. Translating it yields CASSLASDRLQETQYF.

This clonotype was counted many times. The chain carries TRBV9 and TRBJ2-7; D is possibly TRBD1 or TRBD2 (5 bases each). Germline-derived CDR1 and CDR2 are SGDLS and YYNGEE. The CDR3 has 11 residues. V dropped 6 bases and J dropped 7 bases, with 11 bases sitting between them. This CDR3 reads CASNQGREQYF. The DNA of the CDR3 is TGTGCCAGCAACCAGGGACGGGAGCAGTACTTC.

The chain uses TRBV15 and TRBJ2-7, with D perhaps matching TRBD2 (5 bases). Trimming left V 9 bases short and J 3 bases short, with 18 bases between. Per the germline V gene, CDR1 is LNHNV and CDR2 is YYDKDF (reference sequence). CDR3 size: 14 residues. The CDR3 DNA is TGTGCCACTTCGGACTCGCCGAGGGTCTACGAGCAGTACTTC. The encoded protein is CATSDSPRVYEQYF.

There are a few counts of this clonotype. The V and J genes are TRBV6-5 and TRBJ2-1, with 7 nucleotides matching TRBD2. The V and J ends lost 2 bases and 6 bases, in that order; junction bases with no gene match: 4. The CDR3 is 14 amino acids. Germline V gene lookup returns CDR1 MNHEY and CDR2 SVGAGI. The chain's CDR3 is CASSYGRAVNEQFF. The CDR3 DNA is TGTGCCAGCAGTTACGGGAGGGCCGTCAATGAGCAGTTCTTC.

This clonotype was observed many times. V is TRBV5-1 and J is TRBJ2-1; 7 bases agree with TRBD2. The germline gives CDR1 SGHRS, CDR2 YFSETQ. Trimming took 0 bases from V and 7 from J; bases not matched to a gene: 10. There are 16 residues in the CDR3. Written as DNA, the CDR3 is TGCGCCAGCAGCTTGGACGGACCCGGACTAGGAAATGAGCAGTTCTTC. Translation gives CASSLDGPGLGNEQFF.

In this sample, this clonotype turned up a few times. CDR3 residues: CASSLAADTYGYTF. DNA of the CDR3: TGTGCCAGCAGTCTAGCCGCGGACACCTATGGCTACACCTTC. This sequence joins TRBV6-2 or TRBV6-3 and TRBJ1-2; tentatively, D is TRBD1 (5 bases). Germline V gives CDR1 MNHEY, CDR2 SVGEGT. CDR3 length equals 14 residues. V was clipped by 5 bases and J by 4 bases, with 14 bases between them.

The chain links TRBV7-9 to TRBJ2-5, with D unresolved. Trimming took off 4 bases at V and 5 bases at J, with 14 bases between the two ends. The germline gives CDR1 SEHNR, CDR2 FQNEAQ (reference sequence). This CDR3 has 14 amino acids. The CDR3 DNA follows: TGTGCCAGCAGCTCCACGACGGGTGGGGAGACCCAGTACTTC. Translated, it gives CASSSTTGGETQYF.

The chain recombines TRBV7-6 with TRBJ2-1; D is perhaps TRBD2 (7 bases). The CDR3 runs 15 residues. Trimming pared 7 bases from V and 8 bases from J, leaving 21 bases between. Germline V lookup: CDR1 SGHVS, CDR2 FNYEAQ. The CDR3 DNA reads TGTGCCAGCACCCTGGGGGGGGGGGCTGACGATGAGCAGTTCTTC. Translation: CASTLGGGADDEQFF.

This clonotype was seen ten or more times. The CDR3 end shows no conserved phenylalanine or tryptophan, and so a read error is likely. It is unclear where the CDR3 begins or ends on the DNA, so no DNA is shown, and the CDR3 is as TCRdb lists it. The chain carries TRBV21-1 and TRBJ2-7; the D call in the table, TRBD1, was not verified against the DNA. TRBV21-1 is recorded as a pseudogene. The CDR3 is 14 amino acids long, termini counted. Here the CDR3 reads CASSLPPGQGLGSD.

This clonotype was seen many times. This rearrangement joins TRBV18 to TRBJ2-7; TRBD1 aligns across 7 bases. The J segment lost 0 bases and the V segment lost 8 bases, leaving 4 bases of the junction unmatched. The CDR3 contains 13 residues. The germline gives CDR1 KGHSH, CDR2 LQKENI. The CDR3 protein is CASSWDSSYEQYF. The CDR3 DNA is TGTGCCAGCAGTTGGGACAGCTCCTACGAGCAGTACTTC.

This clonotype was counted between two and nine times. The rearrangement joins TRBV19 to TRBJ2-3; maybe TRBD2 (5 bases). The CDR3 has 12 amino acids. Germline CDR1 is LNHDA and CDR2 is SQIVND (reference sequence). Between the trimmed V and J ends, which lost 5 bases and 8 bases, there was a span of 11 bases. This chain's CDR3 is CASSEGSGTQYF. CDR3 DNA sequence: TGTGCCAGTAGTGAGGGATCGGGTACGCAGTATTTT.

This clonotype was seen ten or more times. The rearrangement links TRBV19 to TRBJ1-5; 8 nucleotides match TRBD1. V dropped 2 bases and J dropped 4; count of bases not matched to a gene: 1. Per the germline V gene, CDR1 is LNHDA and CDR2 is SQIVND (reference sequence). The CDR3 length is 14 residues. Here the CDR3 DNA reads TGTGCCAGTAGTATAAGACAGGGGAATCAGCCCCAGCATTTT. Translation: CASSIRQGNQPQHF.

Points on this clonotype: At one boundary the junction diverges from the germline segment, which might be a read error. This chain joins TRBV4-3 and TRBJ1-4, with D unclear. This CDR3 has 18 residues. Germline CDR1 reads LGHNA; CDR2 reads YSLEER. CDR3 protein: CASSQEPSRETTKEKLFF. For the CDR3, the DNA is TGCGCCAGCAGCCAAGAACCAAGCAGAGAGACAACTAAGGAAAAACTGTTTTTT.

The gene calls are TRBV7-8 and TRBJ2-3; 8 bases fit TRBD2. Germline V gene lookup returns CDR1 SGHVS and CDR2 FQNEAQ. After removal of 6 bases from V and 0 bases from J, the junction contained 5 bases not matched to a gene. The CDR3 runs 15 residues. CDR3 sequence (DNA): TGTGCCAGCAGTACTAGCGGCCTTAGCACAGATACGCAGTATTTT. It is translated as CASSTSGLSTDTQYF.

This clonotype was seen repeatedly, ten times or more. The chain is built from TRBV9 and TRBJ1-2, with TRBD1 as a possible D gene (6 bases). The CDR3 spans 15 residues. In germline, CDR1 is SGDLS, CDR2 YYNGEE. V was pared by 0 bases and J by 2 bases, with 11 bases between. CDR3 amino acids: CASSVDTGRNYGYTF. As DNA, the CDR3 is TGTGCCAGCAGCGTAGATACAGGGAGGAACTATGGCTACACCTTC.

V is TRBV7-8 and J is TRBJ1-5; D uncertain. This CDR3 is built from 15 residues. Germline CDR1 SGHVS, CDR2 FQNEAQ. The V and J ends lost 5 bases and 3 bases respectively, with 14 bases between them. In DNA form, the CDR3 reads TGTGCCAGCAGCGCAGTTAGGGCCTTCAATCAGCCCCAGCATTTT. Amino acids: CASSAVRAFNQPQHF.

This clonotype came up many times. The chain employs TRBV20-1 and TRBJ2-7; 8 bases are shared with TRBD1. This CDR3 comprises 15 residues. Germline CDR1 is DFQATT and CDR2 is SNEGSKA (reference sequence). Trimming cost V 2 bases and J 5 bases; bases outside gene matches: 11. The CDR3 here is CSARNPDRVVHEQYF. CDR3 coding DNA: TGCAGTGCTAGAAACCCGGACAGGGTAGTTCACGAGCAGTACTTC.

This clonotype was found once. A much larger clone lies a single base off, so this may be a read error. This chain connects TRBV24-1 to TRBJ2-1, with unresolved D. The CDR3 sequence is 17 residues long. CDR1 and CDR2 (germline): KGHDR, SFDVKD. Trimming took 5 bases from V and 1 from J, leaving 17 bases between them. As DNA, the CDR3 is TGTGCCACCAGTGCGCCTGGGTCTAGAGCTTCCTACAATGAGCAGTTCTTC. Translated: CATSAPGSRASYNEQFF.

This clonotype appeared a few times. The chain combines TRBV20-1 with TRBJ2-2; the D gene could be TRBD1 or TRBD2 (6 bases each). The CDR3 has 15 residues. Germline CDR1 DFQATT, CDR2 SNEGSKA (reference sequence). V lost 5 bases, J lost 0 bases, and 13 bases lay in between. The CDR3 bases are TGCAGTGCTCCTAGGGGGGCCTCGAACACCGGGGAGCTGTTTTTT. Amino acids: CSAPRGASNTGELFF.

This rearrangement joins TRBV5-1 to TRBJ1-2; 7 bases align to TRBD1. This CDR3 has 14 residues. Germline V gene data show CDR1 as SGHRS and CDR2 as YFSETQ. V lost 4 bases to trimming and J lost 4 bases; unmatched junction nucleotides: 7. Written as DNA, the CDR3 is TGCGCCAGCAGCGAAGGGGGCGTTCTCTATGGCTACACCTTC. It codes for CASSEGGVLYGYTF.